The rows below give T cell receptor beta chains drawn from one sample of a study of early T cells in non-severe SARS-CoV-2 infection. TCRdb fed the 5' RACE reads into MiXCR, producing one record per CDR3 protein. The data hold about 80,000 distinct CDR3 sequences, with 9% to 14% observed a single time. Specimen: whole blood. These receptors originate from an adult who was a healthcare worker with PCR-confirmed SARS-CoV-2 infection or an uninfected control (not recorded which). Each CDR3 is given with its conserved first and last residue. Each record gives: V gene, D gene, J gene, clone size, CDR3 protein, CDR3 DNA. A D gene is named only where the DNA matches it firmly. The size field is filled for only some rows; it gives once, few, many or a size class.

TRBV7-2,.,TRBJ1-2,many,CASSLAGDGGYGYTF,TGTGCCAGCAGCTTAGCCGGCGACGGGGGCTATGGCTACACCTTC
TRBV29-1,TRBD1,TRBJ1-1,.,CSVFRGGAEAFF,TGCAGCGTCTTCAGGGGGGGCGCTGAAGCTTTCTTT
TRBV12-3/TRBV12-4,.,TRBJ2-3,many,CASSARATVDTQYF,TGTGCCAGCAGTGCCCGAGCGACGGTGGATACGCAGTATTTT
TRBV7-2,.,TRBJ2-3,.,CASSLAGAGDTQYF,TGTGCCAGCAGCTTAGCGGGAGCGGGAGATACGCAGTATTTT
TRBV12-3/TRBV12-4,.,TRBJ1-3,.,CASIVDRTLFGNTIYF,TGTGCCAGCATAGTCGACAGGACCCTCTTCGGAAACACCATATATTTT
TRBV4-1,TRBD2,TRBJ2-2,few,CASSQDPRTSGGFGGELFF,TGCGCCAGCAGCCAAGATCCCCGGACTAGCGGGGGGTTCGGCGGGGAGCTGTTTTTT
TRBV7-3,.,TRBJ2-1,few,CASSLVPSYNEQFF,TGTGCCAGCAGCTTAGTACCCTCCTACAATGAGCAGTTCTTC
TRBV6-1,.,TRBJ2-3,many,CASMSGSTDTQYF,TGTGCCTCAATGTCGGGAAGCACAGATACGCAGTATTTT
TRBV4-1,TRBD2,TRBJ2-2,many,CASSQEGLAGVWDTGELFF,TGCGCCAGCAGCCAAGAGGGACTAGCGGGAGTGTGGGACACCGGGGAGCTGTTTTTT
TRBV7-3,TRBD2,TRBJ2-1,few,CASSLAGGEYNEQFF,TGTGCCAGCAGCTTAGCGGGAGGGGAGTACAATGAGCAGTTCTTC
TRBV14,.,TRBJ2-1,.,CASSQPPPTKQFF,TGTGCCAGCAGCCAACCGCCCCCCACCAAACAGTTCTTC
TRBV19,.,TRBJ2-1,many,CASSTLHEQFF,TGTGCCAGTAGTACCCTGCATGAGCAGTTCTTC
TRBV6-2/TRBV6-3,TRBD2,TRBJ2-1,many,CASSYSGGNYNEQFF,TGTGCCAGCAGTTATAGCGGGGGCAACTACAATGAGCAGTTCTTC
TRBV3-1,.,TRBJ2-2,.,CASRPQQARPAGELFF,TGTGCCAGCAGACCGCAACAGGCCCGGCCGGCCGGGGAGCTGTTTTTT
TRBV28,.,TRBJ1-5,many,CASSLTGIGQPQHF,TGTGCCAGCAGTTTAACGGGGATCGGTCAGCCCCAGCATTTT
TRBV7-6,.,TRBJ2-1,few,CASSGGQLGGPYDNEQFF,TGTGCCAGCAGCGGGGGACAATTGGGAGGCCCCTACGACAATGAGCAGTTCTTC
TRBV20-1,TRBD1,TRBJ1-2,many,CSASKDRERIKGGYTF,TGCAGTGCTAGCAAAGACAGGGAGAGAATTAAGGGTGGCTACACCTTC
TRBV7-8,TRBD2,TRBJ2-2,few,CASSLVRGRGNTGELFF,TGTGCCAGCAGCTTAGTGCGCGGGAGGGGGAACACCGGGGAGCTGTTTTTT
TRBV19,.,TRBJ1-2,many,CASSIIGTTYDGYTF,TGTGCCAGTAGTATCATAGGGACCACCTATGATGGCTACACCTTC
TRBV3-1,TRBD2,TRBJ2-5,few,CASSRGLALETQYF,TGTGCCAGCAGCCGGGGACTAGCTCTCGAGACCCAGTACTTC
TRBV5-1,TRBD1,TRBJ2-1,.,CASSLRTGGEGKQFF,TGCGCCAGCAGCTTGAGAACAGGGGGCGAGGGTAAGCAGTTCTTC
TRBV2,.,TRBJ2-2,many,CASRGDGNTGELFF,TGTGCCAGCAGGGGGGACGGTAACACCGGGGAGCTGTTTTTT
TRBV12-3/TRBV12-4,.,TRBJ2-3,.,CASRMDPSTDTQYF,TGTGCCAGCAGAATGGACCCTAGCACAGATACGCAGTATTTT
TRBV18,.,TRBJ2-7,.,CASSPEGGYEQYF,TGTGCCAGCTCACCAGAGGGTGGCTACGAGCAGTACTTC
TRBV7-9,.,TRBJ2-1,.,CASSPRGGGIYNEQFF,TGTGCCAGCAGCCCCCGAGGAGGCGGTATCTACAATGAGCAGTTCTTC
TRBV5-1,.,TRBJ2-1,.,CASSFLRDSQFF,TGCGCCAGCAGCTTTTTACGGGACTCCCAGTTCTTC
TRBV2,.,TRBJ2-5,.,CASRDSVPETQYF,TGTGCCAGCAGGGACAGCGTTCCCGAGACCCAGTACTTC
TRBV4-1,.,TRBJ1-6,few,CASSQDPADSAYNSPLHF,TGCGCCAGCAGCCAAGACCCCGCGGACAGCGCCTATAATTCACCCCTCCATTTT
TRBV21-1,.,TRBJ1-5,many,CASIPDRRDNQPQHF,TGTGCCAGCATCCCAGACAGAAGGGACAATCAGCCCCAGCATTTT
TRBV25-1,TRBD1,TRBJ1-4,many,CASSESEPGGYEKLFF,TGTGCCAGCAGTGAATCCGAGCCAGGGGGCTATGAAAAACTGTTTTTT
TRBV11-2,.,TRBJ2-4,.,CASSLRAGWDIQYF,TGTGCCAGCAGCTTAAGAGCAGGGTGGGACATTCAGTACTTC
TRBV14,TRBD2,TRBJ2-1,many,CASSQEGVGLAGNEQFF,TGTGCCAGCAGCCAAGAAGGGGTAGGACTAGCGGGGAATGAGCAGTTCTTC
TRBV10-2,TRBD1,TRBJ2-7,.,CASSADRGSREQYF,TGCGCCAGCAGTGCGGACAGGGGAAGCCGCGAGCAGTACTTC
TRBV4-1,.,TRBJ2-3,many,CASSSSPSGTFTDTQYF,TGCGCCAGCAGCTCCTCTCCAAGCGGTACTTTCACAGATACGCAGTATTTT
TRBV29-1,.,TRBJ1-1,many,CSVADTGILEAFF,TGCAGCGTTGCCGATACAGGGATTCTTGAAGCTTTCTTT
TRBV13,.,TRBJ1-1,.,CASSLGPGEAFF,TGTGCCAGCAGCTTAGGGCCGGGAGAAGCTTTCTTT
TRBV7-9,TRBD2,TRBJ2-5,few,CASSLAGTSAQETQYF,TGTGCCAGCAGCTTAGCCGGGACTAGCGCCCAAGAGACCCAGTACTTC
TRBV20-1,TRBD1,TRBJ1-4,few,CSASGVRGHEKLFF,TGCAGTGCTAGCGGCGTCAGGGGGCATGAAAAACTGTTTTTT